One and the same sample provided the 17 T cell receptor beta chains below, sequenced in a study of T cell responses to AZD1222 COVID-19 vaccine (dated by TCRdb to about 2021). The meaning of the sample's time point label: about 28 days (+/-7) after the second vaccine dose. Library generation was performed with the immunoSEQ multiplex PCR assay. TCRdb holds this immuneACCESS table with in-frame rearrangements only. Some clones are missing; in checked studies, unresolved V genes explain under half, and the rest has no known cause. This sample is represented by roughly 40,000 clones; 90% of them were singletons. Together, the top ten hold about two fifths of the sample. The sample in question was peripheral blood, obtained 28 days after the second AZD1222 dose. These TCRs come from an adult who received the AZD1222 COVID-19 vaccine.

V and J are TRBV5-1 and TRBJ2-5, with D perhaps matching TRBD1 (6 bases). Trimming cost V 4 bases and J 2 bases, with 18 bases left between them. The germline V gene encodes CDR1 SGHRS and CDR2 YFSETQ. The CDR3 totals 16 residues. The CDR3 is CASSHPGRGPQETQYF. CDR3 sequence (DNA): TGCGCCAGCAGCCACCCGGGCAGGGGACCTCAAGAGACCCAGTACTTC.

The V gene is TRBV5-4, the J gene TRBJ2-2; D is unresolved. The CDR3 is made up of 14 amino acids. V was shortened by 0 bases and J by 2 bases, with 5 bases between the two germline ends. From germline, CDR1 is SGHNT and CDR2 YYREEE (reference sequence). As DNA, the CDR3 is TGTGCCAGCAGCTTGGGGCTTAACACCGGGGAGCTGTTTTTT. Protein sequence: CASSLGLNTGELFF.

The rearrangement uses TRBV19 and TRBJ1-4; D is ambiguous. The CDR3 is made up of 13 amino acids. The V and J ends lost 1 base and 7 bases respectively, with 7 bases between them. Germline loops: CDR1 LNHDA, CDR2 SQIVND (reference sequence). The CDR3 bases are TGTGCCAGTAGTATAGGGGTTCGTGAAAAACTGTTTTTT. Residues: CASSIGVREKLFF.

This chain uses TRBV19 with TRBJ2-7; 8 positions match TRBD1. CDR1 and CDR2 from the germline V gene are LNHDA and SQIVND (reference sequence). This CDR3 spans 14 amino acids. V shed 7 bases and J 1 base; nucleotides not matched to a gene: 6. CDR3 sequence reads: CASTDRAGSYEQYF. The DNA for the CDR3 is TGTGCCAGTACGGACAGGGCGGGATCCTACGAGCAGTACTTC.

The genes are TRBV19 and TRBJ2-7; a weak D match, TRBD2 (5 bases). Trimming cost V 10 bases and J 4 bases, with 11 bases left between them. This CDR3 is built from 11 residues. Germline CDR1 and CDR2: LNHDA and SQIVND (reference sequence). CDR3 nucleotide sequence: TGTGCCACGGGAATGGTGTACGAGCAGTACTTC. Protein product: CATGMVYEQYF.

The gene calls are TRBV29-1 and TRBJ2-2; D is possibly TRBD1 (7 bases). From germline, CDR1 is SQVTM and CDR2 ANQGSEA. Trimming stripped 6 bases from V and 3 bases from J, with 8 bases between. The CDR3 runs 12 residues. The CDR3, as DNA: TGCAGCGTCAGGGGGGACACCGGGGAGCTGTTTTTT. It encodes CSVRGDTGELFF.

The chain employs TRBV4-3 and TRBJ2-1; the match to TRBD2 covers 9 bases. The CDR3 loop spans 16 amino acids. The germline gives CDR1 LGHNA, CDR2 YSLEER. V dropped 1 base and J dropped 8; count of bases not matched to a gene: 9. DNA for the CDR3: TGCGCCAGCAGCCAAGGTGCGGGGGGGCTCTTCGATGAGCAGTTCTTC. Its translation: CASSQGAGGLFDEQFF.

The chain couples TRBV15 to TRBJ1-3, with 12 bases lining up with TRBD1. The length of the CDR3 is 15 residues. V lost 6 bases to trimming and J lost 2 bases; unmatched junction nucleotides: 2. Germline V gene sequence: CDR1 LNHNV, CDR2 YYDKDF (reference sequence). As DNA, the CDR3 is TGTGCCACCAGTTGGGACAGGGGGCCTGGAAACACCATATATTTT. It is translated as CATSWDRGPGNTIYF.

The rearrangement uses TRBV19 and TRBJ2-2, with a weak D call TRBD2 (6 bases). Deletions cut 6 bases from V and 4 bases from J, with 12 bases between. The CDR3 length is 14 residues. The germline CDR1 and CDR2 sequences are LNHDA and SQIVND (reference sequence). In DNA, the CDR3 is TGTGCCAGTAGCGTCATCGGGGGCACCGGGGAGCTGTTTTTT. This sequence encodes CASSVIGGTGELFF. Together with reference TRBV19 and TRBJ2-2, the CDR3 gives the full variable domain: DGGITQSPKYLFRKEGQNVTLSCEQNLNHDAMYWYRQDPGQGLRLIYYSQIVNDFQKGDIAEGYSVSREKKESFPLTVTSAQKNPTAFYLCASSVIGGTGELFFGEGSRLTVL.

The chain carries TRBV5-6 and TRBJ1-2, with a weak D call TRBD1 (6 bases). The length of the CDR3 is 15 residues. CDR1 and CDR2 from the germline V gene are SGHDT and YYEEEE. Trimming removed 3 bases from V and 8 bases from J, with 20 bases in between. CDR3 DNA: TGTGCCAGCAGCTCCCCCTTAGGGGGGATTAGCGGCTACACCTTC. Its protein is CASSSPLGGISGYTF.

The chain recombines TRBV12-3 or TRBV12-4 with TRBJ1-1; the D is unclear. With 5 bases removed from V and 8 bases from J, the gap between germline ends came to 6 bases. There are 10 residues in the CDR3. The CDR3 nucleotides are TGTGCCAGCAGTAGACGAGAAGCTTTCTTT. Its protein is CASSRREAFF.

Only one count was recorded for this clone. V gene TRBV5-1 combines with J gene TRBJ2-3; D not certain. Trimming shortened V by 0 bases and J by 2 bases, and 10 bases separated the two germline ends. In germline, CDR1 is SGHRS, CDR2 YFSETQ. This CDR3 is 15 amino acids long. The CDR3 region has the DNA TGCGCCAGCAGCTTGGAAGGCAGCTACACAGATACGCAGTATTTT. This translates into CASSLEGSYTDTQYF.

The V call is TRBV10-1, the J call TRBJ2-1; either TRBD1 or TRBD2 may fit D (5 bases each). Germline lookup yields CDR1 WNHNN and CDR2 SYGVQD (reference sequence). The CDR3 runs to 13 residues. V was clipped by 8 bases and J by 6 bases, with 14 bases between them. In DNA form, the CDR3 reads TGCGCCAGCGCGAGGGGCCAGATCAATGAGCAGTTCTTC. Residues: CASARGQINEQFF.

The genes are TRBV6-5 and TRBJ2-7; D gene unclear. Deletions cut 0 bases from V and 0 bases from J, with 6 bases between. The CDR3 covers 14 residues. Looked up from germline, CDR1 is MNHEY and CDR2 is SVGAGI. The CDR3 is CASSYSGSSYEQYF. In DNA form, the CDR3 reads TGTGCCAGCAGTTACTCGGGATCCTCCTACGAGCAGTACTTC.

Only a few counts were recorded for this clone. The CDR3 here is CASSPEGRGYTF. Here the CDR3 DNA reads TGTGCCAGTAGTCCCGAGGGGCGCGGCTACACCTTC. This chain uses TRBV19 with TRBJ1-2, with D possibly TRBD1 on 5 matching bases. CDR1 is LNHDA and CDR2 is SQIVND in the germline V gene (reference sequence). The V end lost 5 bases, the J end lost 8 bases, and 12 bases lay between the germline ends. CDR3 size: 12 residues.

V usage is TRBV7-2 and J usage is TRBJ1-5; 11 bases agree with TRBD1. The CDR3 has 15 amino acids. V dropped 6 bases and J dropped 4; count of bases not matched to a gene: 5. In germline, CDR1 is SGHTA, CDR2 FQGNSA. The CDR3 spells CASREGTGGNQPQHF. The CDR3 nucleotides read TGTGCCAGCAGAGAAGGGACAGGGGGAAATCAGCCCCAGCATTTT.

CDR3 nucleotide sequence: TGTGCCAGCAGCCAGGGTGACGGGACACATAGCACAGATACGCAGTATTTT. It specifies CASSQGDGTHSTDTQYF. J is TRBJ2-3 and V is TRBV4-2, with a possible D match to TRBD1 (6 bases). The V gene lost 3 bases and the J gene lost 0 bases, with 16 bases spanning the gap. This CDR3 region has 17 residues. Per the germline V gene, CDR1 is LGHNA and CDR2 is YNFKEQ.